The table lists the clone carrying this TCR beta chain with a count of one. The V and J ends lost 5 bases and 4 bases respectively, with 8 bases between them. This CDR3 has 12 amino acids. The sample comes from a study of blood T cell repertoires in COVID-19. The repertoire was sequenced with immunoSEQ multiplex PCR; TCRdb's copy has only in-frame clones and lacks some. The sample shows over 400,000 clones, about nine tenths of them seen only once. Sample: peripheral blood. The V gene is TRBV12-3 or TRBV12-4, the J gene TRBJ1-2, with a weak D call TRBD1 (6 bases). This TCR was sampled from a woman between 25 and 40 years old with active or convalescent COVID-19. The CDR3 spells CASSLDSYGYTF. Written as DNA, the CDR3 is TGTGCCAGCAGTCTGGACAGCTATGGCTACACCTTC.